These 6 T cell receptor beta chains were sequenced from one sample in a study of lymphopenia after photon versus proton radiotherapy. Clones were sequenced by immunoSEQ multiplex PCR, and TCRdb holds only the in-frame ones, with some missing. Among about 45,000 clones listed, roughly 87% were seen once. The sample here was peripheral blood, taken from a patient treated with photon-based radiotherapy. The receptors shown here come from a man aged 40-50 years with gastric cancer.

In its sample, this clone was seen a few times. The chain combines TRBV19 with TRBJ1-5; no clear D. Per the germline V gene, CDR1 is LNHDA and CDR2 is SQIVND (reference sequence). V lost 6 bases to trimming and J lost 2 bases, with 14 bases between them. This CDR3 comprises 15 residues. CDR3 DNA sequence: TGTGCCAGTAGCGCTACAAGTTGGGGCAATCAGCCCCAGCATTTT. Translating gives CASSATSWGNQPQHF. The full variable domain, completed using reference TRBV19 and TRBJ1-5, is DGGITQSPKYLFRKEGQNVTLSCEQNLNHDAMYWYRQDPGQGLRLIYYSQIVNDFQKGDIAEGYSVSREKKESFPLTVTSAQKNPTAFYLCASSATSWGNQPQHFGDGTRLSIL.

This clone was seen just once. This chain connects TRBV4-1 to TRBJ1-3, with D perhaps TRBD1 (6 bases). Trimming left V 6 bases short and J 0 bases short, with 15 bases between. The CDR3 consists of 16 residues. Per the germline V gene, CDR1 is MGHRA and CDR2 is YSYEKL. As DNA, the CDR3 is TGCGCCAGCAGGGAGACAGGTTCTATCTCTGGAAACACCATATATTTT. Its translation is CASRETGSISGNTIYF.

V and J are TRBV2 and TRBJ1-2; 8 bases are shared with TRBD1. In germline, CDR1 is SNHLY, CDR2 FYNNEI. The CDR3 length is 15 residues. The V and J ends lost 7 bases and 3 bases, in that order; junction bases with no gene match: 10. CDR3 residues: CASTRAGQGDYGYTF. CDR3 DNA sequence: TGTGCCAGCACCCGAGCCGGACAGGGAGACTATGGCTACACCTTC.

This rearrangement joins TRBV4-2 to TRBJ2-3; 10 nucleotides line up with TRBD2. Germline CDR1 is LGHNA and CDR2 is YNFKEQ. The CDR3 is 17 amino acids. The J segment lost 2 bases and the V segment lost 1 base, leaving 6 bases of the junction unmatched. The CDR3 DNA sequence: TGTGCCAGCAGCCAAGTACTAGCGGGGCTATCCACAGATACGCAGTATTTT. This translates into CASSQVLAGLSTDTQYF.

By sample share, this clone is medium-sized. The rearrangement links TRBV18 to TRBJ1-5; TRBD1 matches at 9 bases. V lost 4 bases, J lost 5 bases, and 0 bases stayed unmatched. This CDR3 contains 13 residues. Germline V gene lookup returns CDR1 KGHSH and CDR2 LQKENI. The CDR3 DNA follows: TGTGCCAGCTCACGGGACAGGGATCAGCCCCAGCATTTT. Translating it yields CASSRDRDQPQHF.

The rearrangement links TRBV5-6 to TRBJ1-1; D not certain. Germline loops: CDR1 SGHDT, CDR2 YYEEEE. Trimming took 5 bases from V and 0 from J, leaving 11 bases between them. The CDR3 covers 14 residues. The CDR3 nucleotides read TGTGCCAGCAGGGACCCCAGGTTGAACACTGAAGCTTTCTTT. This codes for CASRDPRLNTEAFF.